This TCR beta chain stems from a study of blood T cells in healthy people across ages. Study-level results: The study could not conclusively compare naive and antigen-experienced cells, given its unsorted PBMCs.

The germline gives CDR1 DFQATT, CDR2 SNEGSKA (reference sequence). The CDR3 is 15 residues long. The V gene lost 6 bases and the J gene lost 5 bases, with 20 bases spanning the gap. This clonotype came up a few times. Its antigen is as yet unknown. A sample-barcoded 5' primer and a J-beta primer mix were used in a second PCR of roughly 7 to 12 cycles. TCRdb recomputed calls from the 5' RACE reads with MiXCR, one row per CDR3 protein. The table lists 1.5 million to 2 million distinct CDR3 sequences, roughly 27% of them singletons. The receptor's source is a woman under 40 in good health. Input material: blood. The chain recombines TRBV20-1 with TRBJ2-1; tentatively, D is TRBD1 (6 bases). The CDR3 spells CSASPRQVLNNEQFF. The CDR3, as DNA: TGCAGTGCCTCACCCCGACAGGTGTTAAACAATGAGCAGTTCTTC.